This is a list of T cell receptor beta chains from one sample in a study of blood T cell repertoires in COVID-19. Assay: immunoSEQ multiplex PCR; the TCRdb copy retains only in-frame clones and omits some. The profile shows 300,000 or so clones, 89% of them singletons. Sequencing was done on a sample of peripheral blood. The receptors stem from a man younger than 35 who had recovered from COVID-19. The CDR3 runs from the conserved cysteine through the conserved F or W. A D gene is named only where the DNA matches it firmly. Where a row states a size, it is once, few, many or the class of an expanded clone; other rows omit it.

>.|TRBJ1-5|TRBV5-6|.
CASSLRGNQPQHF
TGTGCCAGCAGCTTGAGGGGAAATCAGCCCCAGCATTTT
>TRBD2|TRBJ2-7|TRBV30|.
CAWREEQRSSYEQYF
TGTGCCTGGCGGGAGGAGCAGCGGTCCTCCTACGAGCAGTACTTC
>.|TRBJ1-1|TRBV6-5|.
CASSYSAVEAFF
TGTGCCAGCAGTTACTCGGCCGTTGAAGCTTTCTTT
>.|TRBJ1-1|TRBV23-1|.
CASSQWSPSFPQETNPVNTEAFF
TGCGCCAGCAGTCAATGGTCTCCCTCATTCCCACAGGAGACCAATCCTGTGAACACTGAAGCTTTCTTT
>TRBD2|TRBJ2-7|TRBV7-6|once
CASSHTAGLSYYEQYF
TGTGCCAGCAGCCACACAGCGGGACTAAGCTACTACGAGCAGTACTTC
>TRBD2|TRBJ2-5|TRBV11-2|few
CASSFSGGEVETQYF
TGTGCCAGCAGCTTTAGCGGGGGGGAGGTGGAGACCCAGTACTTC
>TRBD1|TRBJ2-1|TRBV7-8|.
CASSLGRRGSAGRDEQFF
TGTGCCAGCAGCTTAGGACGCAGGGGGAGTGCAGGGCGGGATGAGCAGTTCTTC
>TRBD1|TRBJ1-2|TRBV6-5|once
CASSYSRQGYGYTF
TGTGCCAGCAGTTACTCGAGACAGGGGTATGGCTACACCTTC
>.|TRBJ1-1|TRBV7-2|.
CASSLSTGTNTEAFF
TGTGCCAGCAGCTTATCGACAGGAACGAACACTGAAGCTTTCTTT
>.|TRBJ1-2|TRBV3-1/TRBV3-2|.
CASSQDYSTEGYTF
TGTGCCAGCAGCCAAGATTACAGCACAGAAGGCTACACCTTC
>TRBD1|TRBJ1-5|TRBV2|once
CASSELQGAHQPQHF
TGTGCCAGCAGCGAACTCCAGGGGGCCCATCAGCCCCAGCATTTT
>.|TRBJ2-7|TRBV9|.
CASSVEPASSYEQYF
TGTGCCAGCAGCGTAGAACCTGCGAGCTCCTACGAGCAGTACTTC
>.|TRBJ1-4|TRBV9|.
CASSPRPGNEKLFF
TGTGCCAGCAGCCCCCGGCCGGGGAATGAAAAACTGTTTTTT
>.|TRBJ1-6|TRBV4-2|.
CASSQQSPGGPNSPLHF
TGTGCCAGCAGCCAGCAGTCCCCGGGAGGCCCTAATTCACCCCTCCACTTT
>.|TRBJ2-6|TRBV5-1|.
CASSGGYSGANVLTF
TGCGCCAGCAGCGGCGGCTACTCTGGGGCCAACGTCCTGACTTTC
>.|TRBJ2-3|TRBV18|once
CASSPDSLSTDTQYF
TGTGCCAGCTCACCCGACTCCTTGAGCACAGATACGCAGTATTTT
>TRBD2|TRBJ2-7|TRBV7-9|.
CAARGGGHEQYF
TGTGCGGCCCGCGGGGGGGGCCACGAGCAGTACTTC
>TRBD1|TRBJ2-1|TRBV5-4|.
CASSLVGTGGDEQFF
TGTGCCAGCAGCTTGGTCGGGACAGGGGGGGATGAGCAGTTCTTC
>TRBD2|TRBJ2-1|TRBV18|.
CASSPPWGTSGRWNEQFF
TGTGCCAGCTCACCACCGTGGGGGACTAGCGGGAGATGGAATGAGCAGTTCTTC
>.|TRBJ1-1|TRBV14|.
CASSQVGGPAEAFF
TGTGCCAGCAGCCAAGTAGGAGGGCCGGCAGAAGCTTTCTTT
>.|TRBJ1-2|TRBV11-2|.
CASSLERLYGYTF
TGTGCCAGCAGCTTAGAGCGGCTATATGGCTACACCTTC
>TRBD2|TRBJ2-3|TRBV4-3|.
CASSQESSGGASQYF
TGCGCCAGCAGCCAAGAATCTAGCGGGGGGGCTTCGCAGTATTTT
>.|TRBJ1-2|TRBV6-1|.
CASRPDSNYGYTF
TGTGCCAGCAGACCCGACAGTAACTATGGCTACACCTTC
>.|TRBJ2-7|TRBV27|.
CASSPPGVATYEQYF
TGTGCCAGCAGTCCCCCCGGGGTGGCCACCTACGAGCAGTACTTC
>TRBD1|TRBJ2-5|TRBV5-1|.
CASSSVSTGISQETQYF
TGCGCCAGCAGCTCGGTTTCGACAGGGATTAGCCAAGAAACCCAGTACTTC
>.|TRBJ1-3|TRBV5-6|.
CASSLSGNTIYF
TGTGCCAGCAGCTTATCAGGAAACACCATATATTTT
>TRBD1|TRBJ2-3|TRBV2|.
CASSEGLGEQGATDTQYF
TGTGCCAGCAGTGAAGGCTTAGGGGAACAGGGGGCAACAGATACGCAGTATTTT
>.|TRBJ1-2|TRBV19|.
CASKSRDTTYGYTF
TGTGCCAGTAAGAGCCGGGACACGACCTATGGCTACACCTTC
>.|TRBJ1-2|TRBV29-1|once
CSVGLGERGYTF
TGCAGCGTTGGATTAGGGGAAAGGGGCTACACCTTC